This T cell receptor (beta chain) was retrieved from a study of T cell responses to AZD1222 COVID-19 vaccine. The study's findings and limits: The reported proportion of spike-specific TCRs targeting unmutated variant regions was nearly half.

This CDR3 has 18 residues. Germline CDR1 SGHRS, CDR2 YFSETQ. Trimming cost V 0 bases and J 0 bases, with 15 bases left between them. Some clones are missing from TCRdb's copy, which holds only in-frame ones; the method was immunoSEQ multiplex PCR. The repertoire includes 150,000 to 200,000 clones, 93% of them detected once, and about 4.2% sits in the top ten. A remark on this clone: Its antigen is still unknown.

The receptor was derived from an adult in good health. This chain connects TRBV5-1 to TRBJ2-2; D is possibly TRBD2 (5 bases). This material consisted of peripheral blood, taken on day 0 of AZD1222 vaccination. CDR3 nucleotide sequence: TGCGCCAGCAGCTTGGGGGTCGAGCGGAGATCGAACACCGGGGAGCTGTTTTTT. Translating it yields CASSLGVERRSNTGELFF.